This record looks at one T cell receptor (beta chain) sequence and its context. Its cognate antigen is unknown. This entry belongs to a study of beta chain features in type 1 diabetes. Study at large: Similarity in age, gender and cell yields was seen between patients and healthy donors. Overall study results and limits: High-TCR-expressing cells could be over-represented by cDNA sequencing. Moderate yet significant TCRB CDR3 shortening was seen in Type 1 diabetes patients in all four CD4+ subsets.

A heparinised blood draw that averaged around 0.12 L was obtained once from each donor. Sorting based on CD45RO/CCR7/CD25/CD127/CD95/CD27 separated CD4+ naive, central memory, regulatory and stem cell-like memory cells. Expressed TCRB transcripts were sequenced because the entire RNA isolate underwent reverse transcription. Assay: immunoSEQ multiplex PCR; the TCRdb copy retains only in-frame clones and omits some. The table has fewer than 400,000 clones, approximately 9.9% seen once. The TCR sequence derives from a man aged 25-45 years with type 1 diabetes. The specimen sequenced was central memory CD4+ T cells from blood.

CDR3 region: CASSLRQRGSETQYF. The CDR3, as DNA: TGTGCCAGCAGCTTAAGGCAGCGGGGGTCAGAGACCCAGTACTTC. J is TRBJ2-5 and V is TRBV7-2; 8 bases are a match to TRBD2. The V gene end was trimmed by 2 bases and the J gene end by 4 bases; junction bases not matched to a gene: 6. Germline V gene data show CDR1 as SGHTA and CDR2 as FQGNSA. CDR3 length: 15 residues.